The next 26 T cell receptor beta chains were all read from a single sample in a study of blood T cell repertoires in COVID-19. Measured with immunoSEQ multiplex PCR; TCRdb has only the in-frame clones, and not every one. The repertoire holds roughly 100,000 clones, with roughly 82% as singletons. Specimen: peripheral blood. The origin of the receptors is a man in his sixties with acute or convalescent COVID-19.

The chain is built from TRBV5-1 and TRBJ1-1; no clear D gene. CDR1 is SGHRS, CDR2 YFSETQ, per germline. This CDR3 spans 15 amino acids. Trimming removed 1 base at V and 4 bases at J, with 14 bases between. The CDR3 reads CASSLLAVEGTEAFF. Here the CDR3 DNA reads TGCGCCAGCAGCTTGTTGGCAGTCGAGGGCACTGAAGCTTTCTTT.

The genes are TRBV28 and TRBJ2-7; 8 nucleotides match TRBD1. The CDR3 is made up of 13 amino acids. Germline V lookup: CDR1 MDHEN, CDR2 SYDVKM. The trim removed 6 bases at V and 6 bases at J, leaving 7 bases unmatched. CDR3 residues: CASRQTGTGEQYF. The CDR3, as DNA: TGTGCCAGCAGGCAGACCGGGACAGGCGAGCAGTACTTC.

The V and J genes are TRBV5-1 and TRBJ2-3, with D possibly TRBD2 on 6 matching bases. The germline gives CDR1 SGHRS, CDR2 YFSETQ. Between the trimmed V and J ends, which lost 2 bases and 5 bases, there was a span of 9 bases. The CDR3 is 13 residues long. In DNA, the CDR3 is TGCGCCAGCAGCTTCCCGGGGGAAGATACGCAGTATTTT. Translation gives CASSFPGEDTQYF.

CDR3 residues: CASSVMDRGNEQFF. CDR3 bases: TGTGCCAGCAGCGTCATGGACAGGGGCAATGAGCAGTTCTTC. V usage is TRBV9 and J usage is TRBJ2-1; 9 bases are shared with TRBD1. Per the germline V gene, CDR1 is SGDLS and CDR2 is YYNGEE. The CDR3 length is 14 residues. The V gene end was trimmed by 2 bases and the J gene end by 6 bases; junction bases not matched to a gene: 3. Full variable domain (missing parts from reference TRBV9 and TRBJ2-1): DSGVTQTPKHLITATGQRVTLRCSPRSGDLSVYWYQQSLDQGLQFLIQYYNGEERAKGNILERFSAQQFPDLHSELNLSSLELGDSALYFCASSVMDRGNEQFFGPGTRLTVL.

This chain connects TRBV30 to TRBJ2-1; D might be TRBD2 (5 bases). V was shortened by 1 base and J by 2 bases, with 12 bases between the two germline ends. The length of the CDR3 is 15 residues. Germline-derived CDR1 and CDR2 are GTSNPN and SVGIG (reference sequence). In DNA, the CDR3 is TGTGCCTGGAGTGCCGTCACTAGTACCTACAATGAGCAGTTCTTC. Translating gives CAWSAVTSTYNEQFF. The full variable domain, completed using reference TRBV30 and TRBJ2-1, is SQTIHQWPATLVQPVGSPLSLECTVEGTSNPNLYWYRQAAGRGLQLLFYSVGIGQISSEVPQNLSASRPQDRQFILSSKKLLLSDSGFYLCAWSAVTSTYNEQFFGPGTRLTVL.

The chain has TRBV9 and TRBJ1-1, with D possibly being TRBD1 (6 bases). V was clipped by 3 bases and J by 11 bases, with 17 bases between them. Germline loops: CDR1 SGDLS, CDR2 YYNGEE. This CDR3 contains 13 residues. CDR3 sequence (DNA): TGTGCCAGCAGCGGAGAGGCGGGGGGCTTCGCTTTCTTT. This sequence encodes CASSGEAGGFAFF.

This chain links TRBV30 with TRBJ2-2, with D possibly being TRBD2 (7 bases). The V end lost 5 bases, the J end lost 6 bases, and 19 bases lay between the germline ends. The CDR3 has 15 residues. CDR1 is GTSNPN, CDR2 SVGIG, per germline (reference sequence). The CDR3 protein is CAWGFAGAGAGELFF. CDR3 coding DNA: TGTGCCTGGGGGTTCGCAGGGGCGGGGGCCGGGGAGCTGTTTTTT.

This clone was recorded only once. The chain combines TRBV6-5 with TRBJ1-5; D unclear. CDR1 MNHEY and CDR2 SVGAGI come from the germline V gene. The CDR3 runs to 13 residues. Trimming left V 4 bases short and J 5 bases short, with 9 bases between. The CDR3 coding sequence is TGTGCCAGCAGTTCCGCACTCGATCAGCCCCAGCATTTT. Residues: CASSSALDQPQHF.

A single count supports this clone. The V and J genes are TRBV12-3 or TRBV12-4 and TRBJ2-1; 10 nucleotides line up with TRBD2. This CDR3 region has 13 residues. V shed 6 bases and J 12 bases; nucleotides not matched to a gene: 8. CDR3 loop: CASSYLTSGPQFF. The CDR3 nucleotides are TGTGCCAGCAGCTATTTGACTAGCGGGCCGCAGTTCTTC.

This chain connects TRBV7-9 to TRBJ1-1; D is unclear. The V gene lost 6 bases and the J gene lost 0 bases, with 8 bases spanning the gap. The CDR3 has 13 amino acids. The germline CDR1 and CDR2 sequences are SEHNR and FQNEAQ (reference sequence). The CDR3 region is CASRQSMNTEAFF. As DNA, the CDR3 is TGTGCCAGCAGACAGAGCATGAACACTGAAGCTTTCTTT.

In nucleotides, the CDR3 is TGTGCCAGCAGCCAATTAGGGGCCGGGACTAATGAAAAACTGTTTTTT. Translating it yields CASSQLGAGTNEKLFF. The chain is built from TRBV3-1 (or the pseudogene TRBV3-2) and TRBJ1-4; TRBD1 might be the D (5 bases). Trimming took off 2 bases at V and 2 bases at J, with 12 bases between the two ends. CDR3 length: 16 amino acids. Looked up from germline, CDR1 is LGHDT and CDR2 is YNNKEL (reference sequence).

The chain has TRBV18 and TRBJ2-1, with TRBD1 matching over 8 bases. The germline gives CDR1 KGHSH, CDR2 LQKENI. CDR3 length: 18 amino acids. Trimming at V came to 4 bases and at J to 0 bases, leaving 11 bases not matched to a gene. CDR3 nucleotide sequence: TGTGCCAGCTCACGTCAAGGCCTGACAGGGGTCTCCTACAATGAGCAGTTCTTC. Translating gives CASSRQGLTGVSYNEQFF.

The chain joins TRBV4-2 to TRBJ2-7, with a possible D match to TRBD1 (6 bases). V lost 1 base and J lost 3, with 13 bases in between. CDR3 length equals 15 residues. Germline CDR1 LGHNA, CDR2 YNFKEQ. The CDR3 DNA reads TGTGCCAGCAGCCAAGTGAGGGACACTTACTACGAGCAGTACTTC. Protein sequence: CASSQVRDTYYEQYF.

The chain combines TRBV19 with TRBJ1-2; weak D call: TRBD1 (6 bases). V gave up 5 bases and J gave up 0 bases, with 13 bases separating them. There are 15 residues in the CDR3. Germline CDR1 and CDR2: LNHDA and SQIVND (reference sequence). The CDR3 is CASSPLGGANYGYTF. The CDR3 coding sequence is TGTGCCAGTAGTCCCCTAGGGGGTGCTAACTATGGCTACACCTTC.

The chain has TRBV7-9 and TRBJ2-2; no reliable D call. CDR1 is SEHNR, CDR2 FQNEAQ, per germline (reference sequence). V lost 5 bases to trimming and J lost 3 bases, with 10 bases between them. The CDR3 has 14 amino acids. This CDR3 is CASSRASDTGELFF. For the CDR3, the DNA is TGTGCCAGCAGCCGCGCGAGCGACACCGGGGAGCTGTTTTTT.

The chain has TRBV7-2 and TRBJ1-1; 7 bases agree with TRBD1. CDR1 is SGHTA, CDR2 FQGNSA, per germline. The CDR3 totals 15 residues. V trimming: 6 bases; J trimming: 0 bases; junction bases outside the gene matches: 7. CDR3 residues: CASSPDRAMNTEAFF. Here the CDR3 DNA reads TGTGCCAGCAGTCCAGACAGGGCCATGAACACTGAAGCTTTCTTT.

This clone was seen once. The chain combines TRBV19 with TRBJ1-2; D is perhaps TRBD1 (5 bases). This CDR3 contains 14 residues. CDR1 is LNHDA, CDR2 SQIVND, per germline (reference sequence). Trimming stripped 8 bases from V and 4 bases from J, with 17 bases between. The CDR3 sequence: CASVATRALYGYTF. For the CDR3, the DNA is TGTGCCAGTGTAGCCACCAGGGCGCTCTATGGCTACACCTTC.

The chain joins TRBV5-1 to TRBJ2-1; no clear D. V dropped 1 base and J dropped 9 bases, with 11 bases sitting between them. The CDR3 loop spans 13 amino acids. Germline V gene sequence: CDR1 SGHRS, CDR2 YFSETQ. The CDR3 bases are TGCGCCAGCAGCTTGTGGCAGACAAGTGAGCAGTTCTTC. Protein product: CASSLWQTSEQFF.

The V call is TRBV5-1, the J call TRBJ2-3; D is possibly TRBD2 (6 bases). CDR1 and CDR2 from the germline V gene are SGHRS and YFSETQ. Trimming pared 4 bases from V and 4 bases from J, leaving 19 bases between. The CDR3 sequence is 16 residues long. The chain's CDR3 is CASSTGPPGRSDTQYF. CDR3 in DNA: TGCGCCAGCAGCACGGGACCCCCTGGGAGGTCAGATACGCAGTATTTT.

The chain combines TRBV9 with TRBJ2-1; 13 nucleotides align to TRBD2. J was trimmed by 8 bases and V by 0 bases; bases with no gene match: 2. This CDR3 contains 15 residues. Per germline, CDR1 SGDLS and CDR2 YYNGEE. CDR3 DNA: TGTGCCAGCAGCGTAGTAGGACTAGCGGGGGATGAGCAGTTCTTC. It yields the protein CASSVVGLAGDEQFF.

The chain has TRBV29-1 and TRBJ2-1, with D possibly matching TRBD1 (5 bases). From germline, CDR1 is SQVTM and CDR2 ANQGSEA. The germline V and J ends were trimmed by 0 bases and 3 bases, with 18 bases remaining between them. This CDR3 comprises 17 residues. For the CDR3, the DNA is TGCAGCGTTGAAGATCCCGAGTGGCAGGGAAGCTACAATGAGCAGTTCTTC. This codes for CSVEDPEWQGSYNEQFF.

V gene TRBV7-9 combines with J gene TRBJ2-4; D possibly corresponds to TRBD2 (5 bases). CDR3 length: 17 residues. From germline, CDR1 is SEHNR and CDR2 FQNEAQ (reference sequence). V was clipped by 1 base and J by 3 bases, with 16 bases between them. CDR3 bases: TGTGCCAGCAGCTTAGTGGCGGGTGGACCCTTCAAAAACATTCAGTACTTC. This sequence encodes CASSLVAGGPFKNIQYF.

The chain combines TRBV14 with TRBJ2-5; 11 bases align to TRBD2. V dropped 4 bases and J dropped 0; count of bases not matched to a gene: 7. Germline V gene data show CDR1 as SGHDN and CDR2 as FVKESK. This CDR3 comprises 17 residues. This chain's CDR3 is CASSLWATSGNQETQYF. DNA of the CDR3: TGTGCCAGCAGCCTTTGGGCGACTAGCGGGAACCAAGAGACCCAGTACTTC.

The gene calls are TRBV3-1 (or the pseudogene TRBV3-2) and TRBJ2-1; D perhaps matches TRBD2 (5 bases). This CDR3 is 21 amino acids long. The V gene's germline CDR1 is LGHDT and CDR2 YNNKEL (reference sequence). Trimming shortened V by 2 bases and J by 6 bases, and 32 bases separated the two germline ends. The CDR3 region is CASSQINPLCGPETRGNEQFF. In nucleotides, the CDR3 is TGTGCCAGCAGCCAAATCAATCCCCTCTGCGGGCCCGAGACCCGGGGCAATGAGCAGTTCTTC.

V is TRBV7-8 and J is TRBJ2-1, with 14 bases lining up with TRBD2. After removal of 5 bases from V and 6 bases from J, the junction contained 6 bases not matched to a gene. The CDR3 length is 16 residues. The germline V gene encodes CDR1 SGHVS and CDR2 FQNEAQ. CDR3 in DNA: TGTGCCAGCAGCCCACCGGGACTAGCGGGAGTCAATGAGCAGTTCTTC. It encodes CASSPPGLAGVNEQFF.

Turning to this clone: Other DNA variants within this sample encode the same CDR3. This chain uses TRBV7-2 with TRBJ2-1; D is perhaps TRBD2 (6 bases). The germline gives CDR1 SGHTA, CDR2 FQGNSA. This CDR3 has 16 residues. V was trimmed by 1 base and J by 3 bases, leaving 13 bases between them. CDR3: CASSLVAGRSYNEQFF. The CDR3 bases are TGTGCCAGCAGCTTAGTGGCCGGGAGAAGCTACAATGAGCAGTTCTTC.